One T cell receptor beta chain is described in this entry. This record comes from a study of blood T cell repertoires in COVID-19. The method was immunoSEQ multiplex PCR; TCRdb's version includes in-frame clones alone and lacks a portion of them. Counted here are some 340,000 clones, over 90% occurring once; the ten biggest clones make up roughly 3.9%. Participants classified as exposed had met a COVID-19 case within 2 weeks before study entry. CDR3 length: 13 amino acids. From germline, CDR1 is ENHRY and CDR2 SYGVKD. Trimming shortened V by 11 bases and J by 4 bases, and 17 bases separated the two germline ends.

The sequence was obtained from a woman aged 30 to 39 who had been exposed to COVID-19. Sample: PBMCs or T cells enriched from blood (not recorded which). This chain uses TRBV10-3 with TRBJ1-2, with D maybe TRBD1 (5 bases). This CDR3 reads CASRDSLTYGYTF. The CDR3 nucleotides are TGTGCCTCACGGGACTCCTTAACCTATGGCTACACCTTC.